This T cell receptor (beta chain) was found in a study of identical twins. Via MiXCR, TCRdb re-called the 5' RACE reads, giving one row per CDR3 protein. The sample comprises a few hundred thousand distinct CDR3 sequences, 9.5% to 10% of which are singletons, and around 3.1% rests with the top ten. V was clipped by 0 bases and J by 5 bases, with 16 bases between them. Germline V gene data show CDR1 as DFQATT and CDR2 as SNEGSKA (reference sequence). The CDR3 runs 15 residues. These data were also filed under a second study, of yellow fever vaccine responses in identical twins.

This chain uses TRBV20-1 with TRBJ2-5; D possibly uses TRBD1 or TRBD2 (5 bases each). This receptor was identified in a woman under 30 in good health. What was sequenced was PBMCs. CDR3 DNA: TGCAGTGCTAGAGATCCGCGGCAGGGACGCGAGACCCAGTACTTC. As protein: CSARDPRQGRETQYF.